What follows is one TCR beta chain and its context. The antigen is not known. The data were obtained in a study of cytomegalovirus exposure and HLA in healthy donors. Only in-frame clones appear in the TCRdb table, and some are missing; sequencing was by immunoSEQ multiplex PCR. Of approximately 220,000 clones in the sample, about 86% were seen once. Study observations and caveats: Most TCR sequences were rare, but some public TCRs occurred in many donors.

This CDR3 spans 19 amino acids. V trimming: 1 base; J trimming: 0 bases; junction bases outside the gene matches: 12. Germline values: CDR1 SGHRS, CDR2 YFSETQ. This sequence originates from a man aged 18 to 29 in good health and CMV-seronegative. Sequencing was performed on PBMCs. This chain joins TRBV5-1 and TRBJ2-3; 9 nucleotides align to TRBD2. CDR3 loop: CASSLNPTSGTSSTDTQYF. DNA of the CDR3: TGCGCCAGCAGCTTGAACCCGACTAGCGGAACCTCTAGCACAGATACGCAGTATTTT.